The clone carrying this TCR beta chain was counted between two and nine times. This table comes from immunoSEQ multiplex PCR, and its TCRdb copy is limited to in-frame clones, with some not included. The data hold over 100,000 clones, with approximately 86% observed a single time. Germline CDR1 and CDR2: LNHDA and SQIVND (reference sequence). This CDR3 is 17 amino acids long. V was pared by 5 bases and J by 9 bases, with 12 bases of the junction left unmatched. The data were obtained in a study of blood T cell repertoires in COVID-19. This sequence was found in a man aged 35 to 55 with acute or convalescent COVID-19. This sequence joins TRBV19 and TRBJ2-1; 14 bases are shared with TRBD2. The sequenced sample was peripheral blood. CDR3 bases: TGTGCCAGTAGTCCAGGGACTAGCGGGAGCCCCGCCGTTGAGCAGTTCTTC. Protein: CASSPGTSGSPAVEQFF.